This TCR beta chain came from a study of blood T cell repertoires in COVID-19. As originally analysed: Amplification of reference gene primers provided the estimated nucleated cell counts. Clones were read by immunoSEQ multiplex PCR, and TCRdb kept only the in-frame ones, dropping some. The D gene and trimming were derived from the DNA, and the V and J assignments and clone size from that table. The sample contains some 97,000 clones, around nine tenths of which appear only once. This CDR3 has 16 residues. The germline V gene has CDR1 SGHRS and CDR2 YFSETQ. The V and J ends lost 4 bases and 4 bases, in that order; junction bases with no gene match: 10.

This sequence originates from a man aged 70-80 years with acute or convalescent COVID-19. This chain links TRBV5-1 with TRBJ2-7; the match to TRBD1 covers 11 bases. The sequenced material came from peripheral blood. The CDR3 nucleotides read TGCGCCAGCAGCCAACGGCCGGGACAGGGGGGATACGAGCAGTACTTC. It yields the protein CASSQRPGQGGYEQYF. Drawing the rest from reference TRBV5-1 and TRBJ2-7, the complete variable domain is KAGVTQTPRYLIKTRGQQVTLSCSPISGHRSVSWYQQTPGQGLQFLFEYFSETQRNKGNFPGRFSGRQFSNSRSEMNVSTLELGDSALYLCASSQRPGQGGYEQYFGPGTRLTVT.